The sequence of this TCR beta chain was determined in a study of shared clonotypes between healthy human individuals (dated by TCRdb to about 2020). Regarding the research as a whole: The cohort comprised two women and a few men aged 18 to 49 years. Per donor, three plates each were used for CD4 naive and CD4 memory, two for CD8 naive, and one for CD8 memory. Per donor, leukapheresis produced somewhere between about 0.9 and 9 billion PBMCs. The study deeply sequenced blood TCR repertoires of several healthy adults to estimate repertoire size and the extent of clonotype sharing between individuals. To increase sequencing depth and limit assay-specific biases, different laboratories used diverse techniques to prepare libraries and sequence TCR repertoires. General study outcomes and caveats: Clonotypes shared by all four sorted-subset donors showed higher generation probabilities than non-shared clonotypes. Sharing across four donors was observed for approximately 5% of naive CD4, over 3% of naive CD8, roughly 2.4% of memory CD4, and around 0.44% of memory CD8 clonotypes. Naive subsets generally had larger estimated clonotype richness than memory subsets. Incomplete sequencing was indicated by rarefaction of sorted-subset datasets, despite the large sequencing depth. Pairwise subsampling led to the expectation that sequencing depth would affect the degree of clonotype sharing among donors. Because the study included a small number of donors, the genetic and exposure-history diversity represented was limited. Sampling was restricted to blood, and TCR repertoires in tissue are likely to differ from TCR repertoires in blood.

V is trimmed back by 0 bases and J by 9 bases, and the junction contains 7 bases that no gene match accounts for. CDR1 and CDR2, per the germline V gene (reference sequence), are LNHNV and YYDKDF. The CDR3 numbers 17 residues from cysteine through phenylalanine. Just CDR3 DNA is preserved here, 51 bases in frame from base 1. Using the deep immunoSEQ assay, TCR CDR3 regions were amplified from genomic DNA by multiplex PCR. For each cell subset, the extracted genomic DNA was distributed evenly across all wells of several immunoSEQ 96-well plates, and each plate served as one replicate. For sorted subsets, 150 to 250 ng of genomic DNA, equivalent to 25,000 to 35,000 T cell genomes, went into each replicate PCR. The purified libraries were quantified using a Qubit 3.0 fluorometer, sized with a Bioanalyzer 2100, and then quantified again using the KAPA Library Quantification kit. Each immunoSEQ 96-well plate was sequenced on its own single-read 150-cycle Illumina NextSeq 550 flow cell. Regarding the original processing steps: The immunoSEQ output contained only junctional sequences without quality scores, so filtering could not match that applied to full-length reads. To assign V/J genes and CDR3, sequences were annotated against IMGT germline references using PyIR, a Python wrapper for IgBLAST v1.9. Reads were removed for weak V/J assignments (E-value above 1e-6), missing CDR3, stop codons, out-of-frame junctions, or ambiguous translated residues. V3J clonotypes were defined by identical inferred V gene, J gene, and CDR3 amino acid sequence. Percentage overlap between repertoires was calculated by dividing the number of shared unique clonotypes by the size of the smaller repertoire. Richness of each repertoire was evaluated using RTK rarefaction, the Chao1 estimator, and Recon v2.1 estimates of unobserved clonotypes. For all TCRbeta clonotypes obtained by the gDNA method from several donors, generation probabilities were computed with OLGA. TCRdb carries this immuneACCESS record with in-frame sequences only. Its versions omit some clonotypes, under half of them owing to an unresolved V gene in the studies checked, with the rest unexplained. Clone size and V and J calls were adopted from that table, with D and trimming inferred from the DNA. The sample has around 550,000 clones on record, about 96% of them singletons. Less than 0.06% of the sample lies in the top ten.

Healthy HIV-negative adults with no recently reported acute infections or vaccinations were included as donors. Only Caucasian adults living in Nashville, Tennessee, USA were represented among the donors. CD4+ T cells were enriched by magnetic negative selection; naive cells were then positively selected on CD45RA, and the negative fraction formed the memory subset. Blood was obtained by leukapheresis, after which PBMCs were separated by Ficoll-Histopaque density gradient centrifugation and cryopreserved in liquid nitrogen vapor phase. Purity and quantity of every magnetically sorted T cell population were checked by analytical flow cytometry. Genomic DNA was isolated from every sorted fraction and measured by UV absorbance on a Nanodrop 2000c. Of note for this clone: This receptor's antigen is unknown. No base quality information exists; no much larger clone differs at one position.

The clonotype comes from a woman aged 25 to 39 in good health. This sequence uses TRBV15 and TRBJ2-1; TRBD2 lines up with 14 middle nucleotides. Sequencing was done on a sample of naive CD4+ T cells sorted from blood. Interpreted using the paper, the cell subset or site label stands for: CD45RA+ positively selected. The base sequence is TGTGCCACCAGCAGAGATTCGGGACTAGCGGGAGTGATTGAGCAGTTCTTC. Translated, this gives CATSRDSGLAGVIEQFF.